A single sample is the source of the 31 T cell receptor beta chains below, sequenced in a study of control samples from healthy donors and cancer patients. Profiling relied on immunoSEQ multiplex PCR, and the TCRdb table lists in-frame clones only, not all of them. The top ten clones hold about 3.2% of a sample with just under 150,000 clones, 80% to 95% of them seen once. Sequenced material: blood. The receptor set was obtained from a man under 40 in good health.

The V call is TRBV5-1, the J call TRBJ2-2; unclear D gene. Germline values: CDR1 SGHRS, CDR2 YFSETQ. Trimming cost V 1 base and J 4 bases, with 11 bases left between them. The CDR3 contains 15 residues. The chain's CDR3 is CASSLTALGTGELFF. The CDR3 DNA reads TGCGCCAGCAGCTTGACAGCCTTGGGCACCGGGGAGCTGTTTTTT.

The V call is TRBV7-3, the J call TRBJ1-3; 9 nucleotides line up with TRBD1. Germline lookup yields CDR1 SGHTA and CDR2 FQGTGA. Unmatched junction bases numbered 5, after V lost 4 bases and J lost 4 bases. The CDR3 totals 15 residues. The CDR3 DNA reads TGTGCCAGCAGCTCGAGGGACAGGGCCGGAAACACCATATATTTT. It translates to CASSSRDRAGNTIYF.

CDR3 amino acids: CAALGQGARYDGYTF. The CDR3 DNA follows: TGTGCCGCCTTAGGACAGGGGGCGAGATACGATGGCTACACCTTC. V usage is TRBV21-1 and J usage is TRBJ1-2; TRBD1 was called by the table and not checked on the DNA. TRBV21-1 is given as a pseudogene. The CDR3 covers 15 residues.

The count of this clone is one. This chain connects TRBV27 to TRBJ2-1; 9 bases agree with TRBD1. Trimming cost V 7 bases and J 4 bases; bases outside gene matches: 11. The CDR3 sequence is 16 residues long. CDR1 MNHEY and CDR2 SMNVEV come from the germline V gene (reference sequence). The CDR3 bases are TGTGCCAGCACCCCCCTCGGGACAGGGCTTTACAATGAGCAGTTCTTC. Its protein product is CASTPLGTGLYNEQFF.

This clone has just a few counts. The V and J genes are TRBV7-2 and TRBJ2-3; D may be TRBD1 or TRBD2 (5 bases each). Trimming pared 4 bases from V and 4 bases from J, leaving 21 bases between. The CDR3 covers 17 residues. Germline CDR1 SGHTA, CDR2 FQGNSA. The DNA for the CDR3 is TGTGCCAGCAGCTGGGGGTCCGCCTCCATCGGGGCAGATACGCAGTATTTT. As protein: CASSWGSASIGADTQYF.

The chain joins TRBV28 to TRBJ1-2; TRBD1 agrees at 7 bases. Germline values: CDR1 MDHEN, CDR2 SYDVKM. This CDR3 region has 15 residues. With 3 bases clipped from V and 7 bases from J, the junction kept 11 bases outside the gene matches. Here the CDR3 DNA reads TGTGCCAGCAGTTTGGCAGGGGGTCGGAGTCCTGGCTACACCTTC. This translates into CASSLAGGRSPGYTF.

This chain uses TRBV25-1 with TRBJ1-2; TRBD1 is a possible D gene (6 bases). V was clipped by 4 bases and J by 2 bases, with 14 bases between them. Per the germline V gene, CDR1 is MGHDK and CDR2 is SYGVNS. This CDR3 has 15 amino acids. The CDR3 DNA reads as TGTGCCAGCAGTGGGGGAGGACAGCTCAACTATGGCTACACCTTC. It codes for CASSGGGQLNYGYTF.

The J gene is TRBJ2-7, the V gene TRBV7-3; TRBD2 matches at 8 bases. Germline V lookup: CDR1 SGHTA, CDR2 FQGTGA. J gave up 7 bases and V 0 bases, and 5 bases lay outside the gene matches. CDR3 size: 14 residues. The CDR3 loop reads CASSLTSGIGEQYF. CDR3 bases: TGTGCCAGCAGCTTAACTAGCGGGATCGGAGAGCAGTACTTC.

The chain combines TRBV3-1 (or the pseudogene TRBV3-2) with TRBJ2-7; D might be TRBD2 (7 bases). The CDR3 is made up of 15 amino acids. CDR1 and CDR2 (germline): LGHDT, YNNKEL (reference sequence). Trimming removed 0 bases at V and 3 bases at J, with 12 bases between. The CDR3 loop reads CASSQERGASYEQYF. The DNA of the CDR3 is TGTGCCAGCAGCCAAGAACGGGGGGCGAGCTACGAGCAGTACTTC.

The DNA of the CDR3 is TGCGCCAGCAGGGGCCCGGGACAGGGGTCGCCGAACACTGAAGCTTTCTTT. It translates to CASRGPGQGSPNTEAFF. The chain employs TRBV5-1 and TRBJ1-1, with 10 nucleotides matching TRBD1. Germline V gene sequence: CDR1 SGHRS, CDR2 YFSETQ. The CDR3 contains 17 residues. With 5 bases clipped from V and 1 base from J, the junction kept 11 bases outside the gene matches.

The chain employs TRBV10-1 and TRBJ1-2; D not resolved. In germline, CDR1 is WNHNN, CDR2 SYGVQD (reference sequence). Trimming pared 2 bases from V and 8 bases from J, leaving 12 bases between. The CDR3 has 13 residues. The CDR3 spells CASSEMARSGYTF. The CDR3 region has the DNA TGCGCCAGCAGTGAGATGGCCCGATCGGGCTACACCTTC.

The rearrangement joins TRBV11-2 to TRBJ2-7; TRBD1 matches at 8 bases. CDR1 is SGHAT, CDR2 FQNNGV, per germline. The CDR3 totals 16 residues. Germline trimming cut 5 bases from V and 3 bases from J; bases unmatched to any gene: 12. The CDR3 sequence: CASSPGLRTGLYEQYF. The CDR3 DNA follows: TGTGCCAGCAGCCCAGGGCTCAGGACAGGGCTCTACGAGCAGTACTTC.

CDR3 loop: CASSFGTSYGYTF. In DNA form, the CDR3 reads TGTGCCAGCAGTTTTGGGACATCTTATGGCTACACCTTC. The chain joins TRBV28 to TRBJ1-2; a possible D gene is TRBD1 (6 bases). Germline V gives CDR1 MDHEN, CDR2 SYDVKM. The CDR3 consists of 13 residues. The V end lost 3 bases, the J end lost 5 bases, and 10 bases lay between the germline ends.

The rearrangement links TRBV27 to TRBJ2-2, with TRBD2 matching over 10 bases. After removal of 4 bases from V and 0 bases from J, the junction contained 2 bases not matched to a gene. Germline V gives CDR1 MNHEY, CDR2 SMNVEV (reference sequence). CDR3 length equals 16 residues. The chain's CDR3 is CASSYLAGANTGELFF. CDR3 DNA sequence: TGTGCCAGCAGTTACCTAGCGGGGGCGAACACCGGGGAGCTGTTTTTT.

This chain uses TRBV29-1 with TRBJ2-4, with TRBD2 matching over 14 bases. Germline-derived CDR1 and CDR2 are SQVTM and ANQGSEA. The CDR3 loop spans 15 amino acids. The J segment lost 9 bases and the V segment lost 1 base, leaving 5 bases of the junction unmatched. CDR3 sequence reads: CSVEGLAGGQSIQYF. The DNA of the CDR3 is TGCAGCGTTGAAGGACTAGCGGGGGGGCAAAGCATTCAGTACTTC.

The V call is TRBV10-3, the J call TRBJ2-2; D is unresolved. V lost 2 bases and J lost 1, with 8 bases in between. Per germline, CDR1 ENHRY and CDR2 SYGVKD. This CDR3 is built from 15 residues. This CDR3 reads CAISEAPGNTGELFF. For the CDR3, the DNA is TGTGCCATCAGTGAGGCCCCAGGGAACACCGGGGAGCTGTTTTTT.

The chain combines TRBV6-6 with TRBJ1-5; TRBD1 matches at 8 bases. The CDR3 has 16 residues. CDR1 and CDR2 from the germline V gene are MNHNY and SVGAGI (reference sequence). Trimming at V came to 5 bases and at J to 2 bases, leaving 8 bases not matched to a gene. The CDR3 loop reads CASSGQGRWGNQPQHF. CDR3 DNA sequence: TGTGCCAGCAGTGGACAGGGTAGGTGGGGCAATCAGCCCCAGCATTTT.

This clone was recorded once. The chain employs TRBV27 and TRBJ1-5; 8 positions match TRBD1. V lost 3 bases to trimming and J lost 4 bases; unmatched junction nucleotides: 5. There are 15 residues in the CDR3. Germline assignment: CDR1 MNHEY and CDR2 SMNVEV (reference sequence). Here the CDR3 reads CASSFGQGRNQPQHF. In nucleotides, the CDR3 is TGTGCCAGCAGTTTCGGACAGGGACGTAATCAGCCCCAGCATTTT.

This sequence joins TRBV10-3 and TRBJ2-7, with 9 bases fitting TRBD1. The CDR3 loop spans 13 amino acids. Germline lookup yields CDR1 ENHRY and CDR2 SYGVKD. V was pared by 3 bases and J by 7 bases, with 4 bases of the junction left unmatched. CDR3 sequence (DNA): TGTGCCATCAGTGAACAGGGGGCGTGGGAGCAGTACTTC. Protein sequence: CAISEQGAWEQYF.

This chain joins TRBV28 and TRBJ1-1; 9 bases agree with TRBD1. This CDR3 is 16 amino acids long. V shed 6 bases, J shed 3 bases, and the junction held 11 bases outside the gene matches. The germline CDR1 and CDR2 sequences are MDHEN and SYDVKM. CDR3 sequence (DNA): TGTGCCAGCAGCTACCCGGGACAGGGAAGGGACACTGAAGCTTTCTTT. Protein sequence: CASSYPGQGRDTEAFF.

This chain links TRBV5-1 with TRBJ1-4; a possible D gene is TRBD1 (5 bases). This CDR3 region has 17 residues. Trimming pared 0 bases from V and 3 bases from J, leaving 15 bases between. The germline gives CDR1 SGHRS, CDR2 YFSETQ. The CDR3 is CASSLEVRAGSNEKLFF. The CDR3 DNA follows: TGCGCCAGCAGCTTGGAGGTCAGGGCCGGGTCTAATGAAAAACTGTTTTTT.

The genes are TRBV7-9 and TRBJ1-3; D gene unclear. CDR1 and CDR2 (germline): SEHNR, FQNEAQ (reference sequence). V was cut by 3 bases and J by 0 bases, with 12 bases left in between. The CDR3 loop spans 16 amino acids. CDR3 DNA sequence: TGTGCCAGCAGCTTTCTCAGAATAAACTCTGGAAACACCATATATTTT. It encodes CASSFLRINSGNTIYF.

V usage is TRBV7-2 and J usage is TRBJ1-2; D is perhaps TRBD1 (6 bases). V gave up 7 bases and J gave up 7 bases, with 19 bases separating them. The CDR3 runs to 14 residues. Germline values: CDR1 SGHTA, CDR2 FQGNSA. CDR3 DNA: TGTGCCAGCAACCGCGTCAGGGGAACTAGTGGCTACACCTTC. Its protein product is CASNRVRGTSGYTF.

The chain recombines TRBV2 with TRBJ1-6; the D gene is possibly TRBD1 (6 bases). Germline V CDR1 and CDR2: SNHLY, FYNNEI. Trimming stripped 6 bases from V and 2 bases from J, with 8 bases between. CDR3 length equals 14 residues. CDR3 in DNA: TGTGCCAGCAGCCGGGACACCTATAATTCACCCCTCCACTTT. Its translation: CASSRDTYNSPLHF. The complete variable domain, with remaining parts taken from reference TRBV2 and TRBJ1-6, reads EPEVTQTPSHQVTQMGQEVILRCVPISNHLYFYWYRQILGQKVEFLVSFYNNEISEKSEIFDDQFSVERPDGSNFTLKIRSTKLEDSAMYFCASSRDTYNSPLHFGNGTRLTVT.

This clone was seen just once. The DNA for the CDR3 is TGTGCCAGCAGTTACAATGAGCAGTTCTTC. This encodes CASSYNEQFF. The gene calls are TRBV28 and TRBJ2-1; no definite D call. This CDR3 contains 10 residues. Germline V gene lookup returns CDR1 MDHEN and CDR2 SYDVKM. V was clipped by 4 bases and J by 5 bases, with 0 bases between them. Drawing the rest from reference TRBV28 and TRBJ2-1, the complete variable domain is DVKVTQSSRYLVKRTGEKVFLECVQDMDHENMFWYRQDPGLGLRLIYFSYDVKMKEKGDIPEGYSVSREKKERFSLILESASTNQTSMYLCASSYNEQFFGPGTRLTVL.

The chain employs TRBV6-6 and TRBJ1-2; 9 nucleotides align to TRBD1. Germline V gene sequence: CDR1 MNHNY, CDR2 SVGAGI (reference sequence). The V and J ends lost 7 bases and 5 bases, in that order; junction bases with no gene match: 14. CDR3 length: 16 amino acids. In DNA, the CDR3 is TGTGCCAGCATACCATCGGGACAGGGTAGGGAGTATGGCTACACCTTC. This encodes CASIPSGQGREYGYTF.

This chain connects TRBV4-2 to TRBJ1-4; D is perhaps TRBD1 (5 bases). The CDR3 has 15 residues. V was cut by 1 base and J by 3 bases, with 9 bases left in between. Germline V gene sequence: CDR1 LGHNA, CDR2 YNFKEQ. Written as DNA, the CDR3 is TGTGCCAGCAGCCAAGGGGGGGAAGCTAATGAAAAACTGTTTTTT. It specifies CASSQGGEANEKLFF.

V usage is TRBV7-8 and J usage is TRBJ2-1; 13 nucleotides line up with TRBD2. The CDR3 sequence is 15 residues long. Germline loops: CDR1 SGHVS, CDR2 FQNEAQ. After removal of 1 base from V and 8 bases from J, the junction contained 2 bases not matched to a gene. This CDR3 reads CASSLGTSGGDEQFF. CDR3 bases: TGTGCCAGCAGCTTAGGGACTAGCGGGGGCGATGAGCAGTTCTTC.

The chain recombines TRBV5-1 with TRBJ1-1; D not resolved. The V gene lost 0 bases and the J gene lost 3 bases, with 6 bases spanning the gap. This CDR3 region has 13 residues. Per germline, CDR1 SGHRS and CDR2 YFSETQ. The CDR3: CASSLDDDTEAFF. CDR3 DNA: TGCGCCAGCAGCTTGGATGATGACACTGAAGCTTTCTTT.

V and J are TRBV6-5 and TRBJ1-1; 7 bases map to TRBD1. Germline CDR1 reads MNHEY; CDR2 reads SVGAGI. V was pared by 2 bases and J by 4 bases, with 4 bases of the junction left unmatched. CDR3 length: 14 residues. The CDR3 here is CASSYGAGGTEAFF. CDR3 nucleotide sequence: TGTGCCAGCAGTTACGGTGCAGGGGGCACTGAAGCTTTCTTT.

The CDR3 nucleotides read TGTGCCAGTAGTATTACGGGACTAGCGACCTACGAGCAGTACTTC. This sequence encodes CASSITGLATYEQYF. The V and J genes are TRBV19 and TRBJ2-7; TRBD2 matches at 10 bases. V shed 3 bases and J 2 bases; nucleotides not matched to a gene: 4. Per the germline V gene, CDR1 is LNHDA and CDR2 is SQIVND (reference sequence). The CDR3 spans 15 residues.